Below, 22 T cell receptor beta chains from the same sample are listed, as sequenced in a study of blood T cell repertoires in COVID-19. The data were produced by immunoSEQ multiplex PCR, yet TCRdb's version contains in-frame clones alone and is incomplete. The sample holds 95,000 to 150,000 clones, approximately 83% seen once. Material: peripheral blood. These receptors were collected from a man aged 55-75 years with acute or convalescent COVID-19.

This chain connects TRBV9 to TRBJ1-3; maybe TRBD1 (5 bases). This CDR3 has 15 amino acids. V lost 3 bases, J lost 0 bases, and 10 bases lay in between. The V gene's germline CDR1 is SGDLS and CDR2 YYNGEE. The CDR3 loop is CASSGQLHSGNTIYF. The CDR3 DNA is TGTGCCAGCAGCGGACAGTTACACTCTGGAAACACCATATATTTT.

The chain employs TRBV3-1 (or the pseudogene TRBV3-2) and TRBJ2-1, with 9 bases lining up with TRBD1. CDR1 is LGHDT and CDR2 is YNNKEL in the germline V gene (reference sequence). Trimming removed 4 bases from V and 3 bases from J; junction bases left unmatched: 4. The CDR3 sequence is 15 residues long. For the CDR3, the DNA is TGTGCCAGCAGCCGATCGACAGGGGGCTACAATGAGCAGTTCTTC. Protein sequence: CASSRSTGGYNEQFF.

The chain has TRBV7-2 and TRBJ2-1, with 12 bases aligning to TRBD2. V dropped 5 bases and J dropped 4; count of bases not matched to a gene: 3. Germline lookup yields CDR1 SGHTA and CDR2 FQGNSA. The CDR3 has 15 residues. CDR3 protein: CASSRTSGIYNEQFF. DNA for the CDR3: TGTGCCAGCAGCAGGACTAGCGGGATATACAATGAGCAGTTCTTC. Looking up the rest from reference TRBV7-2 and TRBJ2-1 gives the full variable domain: GAGVSQSPSNKVTEKGKDVELRCDPISGHTALYWYRQSLGQGLEFLIYFQGNSAPDKSGLPSDRFSAERTGGSVSTLTIQRTQQEDSAVYLCASSRTSGIYNEQFFGPGTRLTVL.

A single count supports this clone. CDR3 amino acids: CASSHRVQETQYF. The CDR3 bases are TGTGCCAGCAGTCACAGGGTTCAAGAGACCCAGTACTTC. The rearrangement links TRBV2 to TRBJ2-5, with D tentatively TRBD1 (6 bases). The germline V gene has CDR1 SNHLY and CDR2 FYNNEI. With 5 bases removed from V and 2 bases from J, the gap between germline ends came to 9 bases. The CDR3 sequence is 13 residues long.

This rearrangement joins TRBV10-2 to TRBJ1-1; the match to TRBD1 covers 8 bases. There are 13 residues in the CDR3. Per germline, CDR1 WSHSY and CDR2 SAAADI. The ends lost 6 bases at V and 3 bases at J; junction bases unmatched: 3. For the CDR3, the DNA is TGCGCCAGCAGAACGACAGGGGACACTGAAGCTTTCTTT. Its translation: CASRTTGDTEAFF.

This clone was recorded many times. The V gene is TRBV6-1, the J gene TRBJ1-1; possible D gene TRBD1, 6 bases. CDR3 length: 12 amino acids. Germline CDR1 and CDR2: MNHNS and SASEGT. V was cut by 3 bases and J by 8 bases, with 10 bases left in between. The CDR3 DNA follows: TGTGCCAGCAGTGACCCCCAGGGGGAAGCTTTCTTT. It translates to CASSDPQGEAFF.

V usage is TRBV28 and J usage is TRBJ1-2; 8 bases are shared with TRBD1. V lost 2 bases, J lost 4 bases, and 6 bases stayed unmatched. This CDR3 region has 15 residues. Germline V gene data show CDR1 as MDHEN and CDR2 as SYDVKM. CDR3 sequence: CASSLQGARIYGYTF. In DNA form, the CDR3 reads TGTGCCAGCAGTTTACAGGGGGCGCGTATCTATGGCTACACCTTC.

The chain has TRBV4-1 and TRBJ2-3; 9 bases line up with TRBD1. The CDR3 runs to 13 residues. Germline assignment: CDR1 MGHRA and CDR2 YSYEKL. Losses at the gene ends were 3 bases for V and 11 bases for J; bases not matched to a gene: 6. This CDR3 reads CASSQAGTGWQYF. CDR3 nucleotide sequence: TGCGCCAGCAGCCAGGCAGGGACAGGGTGGCAGTATTTT.

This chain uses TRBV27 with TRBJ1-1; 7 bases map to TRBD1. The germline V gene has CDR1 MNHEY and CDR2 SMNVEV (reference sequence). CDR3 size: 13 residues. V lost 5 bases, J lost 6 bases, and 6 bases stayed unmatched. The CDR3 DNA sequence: TGTGCCAGCAGTCCCCTTACAGGGGCTGAAGCTTTCTTT. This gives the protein CASSPLTGAEAFF.

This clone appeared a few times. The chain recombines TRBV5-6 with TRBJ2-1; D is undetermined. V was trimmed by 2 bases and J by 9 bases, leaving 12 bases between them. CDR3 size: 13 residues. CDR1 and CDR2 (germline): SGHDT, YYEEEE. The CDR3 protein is CASSFSNGIEQFF. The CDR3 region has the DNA TGTGCCAGCAGCTTCAGTAATGGCATTGAGCAGTTCTTC.

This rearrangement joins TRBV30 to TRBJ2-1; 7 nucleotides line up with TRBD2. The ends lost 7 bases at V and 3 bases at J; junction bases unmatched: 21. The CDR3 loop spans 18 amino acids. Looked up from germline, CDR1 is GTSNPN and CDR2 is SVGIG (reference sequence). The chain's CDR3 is CASISTLVAGGFYNEQFF. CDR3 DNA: TGTGCCTCAATCTCTACGTTGGTAGCGGGCGGTTTCTACAATGAGCAGTTCTTC. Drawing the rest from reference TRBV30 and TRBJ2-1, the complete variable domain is SQTIHQWPATLVQPVGSPLSLECTVEGTSNPNLYWYRQAAGRGLQLLFYSVGIGQISSEVPQNLSASRPQDRQFILSSKKLLLSDSGFYLCASISTLVAGGFYNEQFFGPGTRLTVL.

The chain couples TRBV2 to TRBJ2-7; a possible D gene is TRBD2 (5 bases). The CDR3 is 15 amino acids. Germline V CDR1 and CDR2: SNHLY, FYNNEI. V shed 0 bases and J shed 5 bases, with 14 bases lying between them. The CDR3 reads CASSEAERKANEQYF. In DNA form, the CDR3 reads TGTGCCAGCAGTGAAGCTGAGCGGAAGGCGAACGAGCAGTACTTC.

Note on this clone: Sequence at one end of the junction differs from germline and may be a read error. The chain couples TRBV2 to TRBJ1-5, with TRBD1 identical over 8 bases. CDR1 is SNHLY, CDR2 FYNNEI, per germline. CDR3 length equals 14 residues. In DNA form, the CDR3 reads TGTGCCAGCAGAGAAGACAGGGGCGCTCAGCCCCAGCATTTT. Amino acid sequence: CASREDRGAQPQHF.

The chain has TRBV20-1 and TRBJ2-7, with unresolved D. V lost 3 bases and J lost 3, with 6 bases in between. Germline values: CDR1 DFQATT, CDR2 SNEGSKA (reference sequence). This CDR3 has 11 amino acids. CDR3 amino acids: CSASPYYEQYF. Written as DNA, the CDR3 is TGCAGTGCTAGCCCCTACTACGAGCAGTACTTC.

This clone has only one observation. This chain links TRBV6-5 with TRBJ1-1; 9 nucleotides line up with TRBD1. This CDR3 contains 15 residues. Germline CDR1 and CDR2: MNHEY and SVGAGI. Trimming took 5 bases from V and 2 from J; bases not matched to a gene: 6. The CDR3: CASSRTGASNTEAFF. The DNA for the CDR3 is TGTGCCAGCAGTCGGACAGGGGCCTCCAACACTGAAGCTTTCTTT.

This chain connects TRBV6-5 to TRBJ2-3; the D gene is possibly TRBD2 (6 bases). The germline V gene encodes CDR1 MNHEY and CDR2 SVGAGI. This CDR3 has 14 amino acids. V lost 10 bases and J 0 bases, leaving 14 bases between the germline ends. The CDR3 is CATRGLPSTDTQYF. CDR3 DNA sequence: TGTGCCACCCGGGGACTTCCGAGCACAGATACGCAGTATTTT.

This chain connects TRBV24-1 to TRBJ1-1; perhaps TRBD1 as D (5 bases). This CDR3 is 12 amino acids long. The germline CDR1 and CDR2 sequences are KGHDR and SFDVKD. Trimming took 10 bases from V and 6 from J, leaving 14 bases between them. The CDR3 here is CATVNAGAEAFF. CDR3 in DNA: TGTGCCACAGTTAATGCGGGGGCTGAAGCTTTCTTT.

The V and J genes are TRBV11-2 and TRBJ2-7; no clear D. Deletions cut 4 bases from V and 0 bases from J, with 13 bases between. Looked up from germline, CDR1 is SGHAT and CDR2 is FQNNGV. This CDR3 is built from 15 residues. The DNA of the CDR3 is TGTGCCAGCAGCTCTCCCCGAGTCCGCTCCTACGAGCAGTACTTC. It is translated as CASSSPRVRSYEQYF.

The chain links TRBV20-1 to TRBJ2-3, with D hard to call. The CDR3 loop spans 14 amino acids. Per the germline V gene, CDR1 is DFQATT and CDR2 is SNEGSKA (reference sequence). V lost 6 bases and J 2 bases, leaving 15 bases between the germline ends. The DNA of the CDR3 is TGCAGTGCAAGTGGAGTCGTGTACACAGATACGCAGTATTTT. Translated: CSASGVVYTDTQYF.

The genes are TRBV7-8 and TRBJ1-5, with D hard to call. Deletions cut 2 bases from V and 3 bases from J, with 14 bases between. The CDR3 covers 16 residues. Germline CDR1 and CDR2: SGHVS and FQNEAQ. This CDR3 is CASSLSGQALNQPQHF. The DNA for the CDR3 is TGTGCCAGCAGCTTATCCGGCCAGGCGCTCAATCAGCCCCAGCATTTT.

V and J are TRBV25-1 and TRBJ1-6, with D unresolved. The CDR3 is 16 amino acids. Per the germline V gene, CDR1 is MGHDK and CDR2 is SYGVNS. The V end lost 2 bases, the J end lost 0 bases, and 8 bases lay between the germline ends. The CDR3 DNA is TGTGCCAGCAGTGAACGAGGTAGCTCCTATAATTCACCCCTCCACTTT. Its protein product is CASSERGSSYNSPLHF.

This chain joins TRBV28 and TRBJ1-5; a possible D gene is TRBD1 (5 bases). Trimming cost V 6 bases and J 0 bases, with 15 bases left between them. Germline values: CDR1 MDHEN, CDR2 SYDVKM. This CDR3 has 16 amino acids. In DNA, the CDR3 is TGTGCCAGCAGCCCGACAGTTGGGTATAGCAATCAGCCCCAGCATTTT. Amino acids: CASSPTVGYSNQPQHF. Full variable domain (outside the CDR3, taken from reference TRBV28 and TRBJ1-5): DVKVTQSSRYLVKRTGEKVFLECVQDMDHENMFWYRQDPGLGLRLIYFSYDVKMKEKGDIPEGYSVSREKKERFSLILESASTNQTSMYLCASSPTVGYSNQPQHFGDGTRLSIL.